This T cell receptor beta chain was found in a study of cytomegalovirus exposure and HLA in healthy donors (dated 2017 in TCRdb). Describing the broader study: An earlier analysis of roughly 500 of the donors reported approximately 300 Gb of sequence data and about 100 million unique TCR beta sequences from about 180 million T cells. About 280 gigabases of sequencing data and approximately 91 million unique TCR sequences made up an early release that covered about 640 HLA-typed donors. Of the 300 to 500 genotyped donors, approximately 81% were placed in the genetic ancestry cluster associated with self-reported Caucasian donors. The study was designed to test whether signatures of past pathogen exposure could be identified by cataloging public T cell receptors. The study profiled the T cell repertoires of under 850 subjects by immunosequencing and related them to cytomegalovirus serostatus. Along with the roughly 700-subject first cohort, a separate validation cohort of about 110 different subjects was used. To predict cytomegalovirus infection status, the study combined high-throughput TCR immunosequencing, statistical association of individual TCRs with disease status, and machine learning. A later analysis re-examined previously published TCR beta repertoires from just over 650 donors and added high-resolution HLA genotyping to investigate patterns of TCR occurrence. Rather than drawing on any new phenotypic data, the later analysis identified candidate immune exposures from TCR beta sequences and the way those sequences occurred across donors. To decide whether each TCR beta V gene segment behaved as functional or pseudogenic, an earlier analysis of approximately 590 of the donors relied on high-throughput TCR beta sequencing. Donor age, sex, ethnicity and CMV serostatus were compiled alongside the repertoire data. A later genetic analysis took genome-wide SNP genotypes for about three fifths of the 666 donors and used that subset as a discovery cohort. All discovery cohort repertoires had been generated on a single sequencing platform. Both class I and class II loci were covered by HLA typing, at four-digit resolution. Typing coverage varied by locus: about 629-630 donors for A, B, C, DRB1 and DQB1; roughly 560 for DQA1; over 600 for DPA1; approximately 450 for DPB1. Because of strong linkage in the cohort, a few DR-DQ haplotypes were treated as single units for association and clustering. Across 300 to 500 genotyped donors of the cohort, an average of about 240,000 unique TCR beta nucleotide sequences per donor were sequenced, and roughly a sixth of those sequences were non-productive. General conclusions and limits of the study: In a later genetic analysis, fewer N-insertions in productive TCRs were reported among donors in an Asian-associated ancestry cluster than the approximately 710-donor mean. The presence/absence analyses assumed that sequencing depth was roughly uniform across donors, and that assumption may not be true. Fewer than 20 rarely observed V segments, including chromosome 9 orphons, were excluded from the earlier analysis of about 610 of the donors because counts were too low. Because some donors lacked HLA typing at each locus, the association tests relied only on the typed subset. A further reported finding was that TCR beta sequences accurately predicted the HLA-A and HLA-B alleles for most subjects in the first cohort. Specific HLA alleles were associated with 16,951 TCR beta sequences at a false discovery rate of 0.05 in a later analysis. In both the original and validation cohorts, the classifier was reported to diagnose cytomegalovirus status with high specificity and sensitivity. Immune exposure information for the cohort was limited to CMV serostatus. Most TCR sequences were observed very rarely across donors, whereas some public TCRs were present in many individuals. In an earlier analysis of about 540 of the donors, most TCR beta V segments were observed in productive rearrangements about 87% or about 30% of the time, broadly matching IMGT annotations. A later analysis reported that several top co-occurrence clusters appeared linked to parvovirus B19, influenza, CMV and Epstein-Barr virus. When HLA alleles, especially DR and DQ, strongly co-occurred, attributing TCR associations to individual alleles was difficult. In a later analysis, the rate of TCR association differed among HLA loci, with DRB1 alleles having the most associated TCRs and HLA-C alleles having the fewest. Correlated functional status among segregating V segments might reflect linkage disequilibrium, but an unknown experimental factor could not be ruled out. This cohort had only TCR beta chains sequenced, and the lack of alpha or paired-chain data limited which features could be detected. In the study, around 160 TCR beta chains were listed as associated with cytomegalovirus. In a later analysis, most CMV-associated TCR beta chains were found to appear HLA-restricted, with HLA associations seemingly driven largely by CMV exposure. A few of the identified cytomegalovirus-associated TCR beta chains were confirmed in vitro to be specific for cytomegalovirus antigens. In a later analysis, HLA-associated TCR beta chains were found to be more clonally expanded and to have lower generation probabilities than equally common non-associated chains. According to the authors, the approach could potentially be generalized to other disease states and immunological phenotypes. An association between a missense DCLRE1C variant and V-gene and J-gene trimming of TCR beta chains was found in a later genetic analysis and replicated in an independent cohort. A group of highly shared sequence variants was considered likely to be a technical artifact of the sequencing pipeline.

The cohort comprised under 700 healthy bone marrow donors. At the time of sampling, every cohort member was nominally healthy, though immune exposures that went unrecorded were likely present. The donor tested CMV seronegative, placing the donor among the 350 to 400 seronegative members of the cohort. A peripheral blood sample was collected from each donor, and TCR beta sequencing was performed on peripheral blood mononuclear cells. Genomic DNA was extracted from the blood cell samples with the Qiagen DNeasy Blood Extraction Kit. Library generation was performed with the immunoSEQ multiplex PCR assay. For the multiplex PCR, a mixture combining 60 forward primers for TCR Vbeta segments and 13 reverse primers for TCR Jbeta segments was used. The CDR3 region of rearranged TCR beta genes was amplified from genomic DNA by a multiplex PCR assay. The Illumina HiSeq System was used to sequence the amplified TCR beta libraries as 87-base-pair reads. The study's processing was this. Across the 670 or so repertoires, a later analysis counted 78 million or so unique TCR beta chains, approximately 10 million of which were shared by at least two donors. Raw reads were error-corrected and collapsed into unique sequences with a nearest-neighbor algorithm that merged closely related sequences to remove PCR and sequencing errors. V, D and J gene segments were assigned by aligning CDR3 sequences to IMGT reference sequences. For a sequence to be retained, at least a six-nucleotide match to both a V gene segment and a J gene segment was required. Rearrangements were called productive when the CDR3 lacked stop codons and stayed in frame with V and J; all others were non-productive. CDR3 was defined according to IMGT convention as the region running from the second conserved V-encoded cysteine to the conserved J-encoded phenylalanine. The earlier analysis of some 600 of the donors excluded sequences that lacked an unambiguous match to a single V gene segment. An earlier analysis of about 590 of the donors classified V segments as functional when productive rearrangements were above 56.7% and as segregating when the standard deviation between donors was above 5%. A statistical classification framework was built for diagnosing cytomegalovirus status from the catalog of TCR beta chain sequences. A later analysis assigned V and J genes by comparing TCR nucleotide sequences with IMGT/GENE-DB human TR gene sequences. A later analysis assigned CDR3 sequences and most-parsimonious VDJ recombination scenarios with the TCRdist pipeline. In a later analysis, every TCR beta chain was defined by the combination of its CDR3 amino acid sequence and its V-gene family, and reads without a unique V-gene family were dropped. To address suspected cross-contamination and a sequencing artifact, a later analysis removed a few hundred highly shared, low-generation-probability nucleotide sequences. In a later analysis, a clonal expansion index for each public chain was calculated from normalized within-repertoire ranks of inferred template counts. A later analysis computed generation probabilities with a VDJ recombination model fitted to out-of-frame rearrangements, and checked the results against IGoR. In a later analysis, TCR-TCR, TCR-HLA and TCR-CMV co-occurrence was scored with hypergeometric tests, and a repertoire-size bias correction was applied to TCR pairs. False discovery rates were estimated in a later analysis by permuting HLA or CMV assignments 20 times. In a later analysis, co-occurring TCRs were grouped using DBSCAN, and TCRdist sequence similarity was added for clustering within HLA-allele-positive subsets. Co-occurrence clustering excluded repertoires with fewer than 30,000 or more than 120,000 public chains, plus five with anomalous nucleotide sharing. The source is immuneACCESS, and TCRdb retained only in-frame sequences with V and J called. Part of the clones is not carried over; for the studies checked, unresolved V genes explain less than half of this, and the remainder is unexplained. Clonal size and the V and J genes are those of that table, whereas D and trimming came from the DNA. The sample contains roughly 140,000 clones, about 82% of them found a single time. The top ten clonotypes cover over 2% of the sample.

There are a few counts of this clone. Which antigen it targets is not known. Within one base of it there is no much larger clone, and no base qualities were kept. This TCR was recovered from a man aged 25-45 years in good health and CMV-seronegative. The sequenced sample consisted of PBMCs.

This receptor carries the CDR3 CASGYPGQGSPLHF. The DNA is as follows: TGTGCCAGCGGATATCCGGGACAGGGATCACCCCTCCACTTT. The rearranged chain carries TRBV6-5 and TRBJ1-6, and 9 junction bases match TRBD1. Taken from cysteine to phenylalanine, the CDR3 has 14 residues. The retained sequence is limited to the CDR3, 42 bases, with the frame set at the first base. V trim: 8 bases; J trim: 10 bases; unmatched bases: 9. As encoded in the germline V gene, CDR1 is MNHEY while CDR2 is SVGAGI.